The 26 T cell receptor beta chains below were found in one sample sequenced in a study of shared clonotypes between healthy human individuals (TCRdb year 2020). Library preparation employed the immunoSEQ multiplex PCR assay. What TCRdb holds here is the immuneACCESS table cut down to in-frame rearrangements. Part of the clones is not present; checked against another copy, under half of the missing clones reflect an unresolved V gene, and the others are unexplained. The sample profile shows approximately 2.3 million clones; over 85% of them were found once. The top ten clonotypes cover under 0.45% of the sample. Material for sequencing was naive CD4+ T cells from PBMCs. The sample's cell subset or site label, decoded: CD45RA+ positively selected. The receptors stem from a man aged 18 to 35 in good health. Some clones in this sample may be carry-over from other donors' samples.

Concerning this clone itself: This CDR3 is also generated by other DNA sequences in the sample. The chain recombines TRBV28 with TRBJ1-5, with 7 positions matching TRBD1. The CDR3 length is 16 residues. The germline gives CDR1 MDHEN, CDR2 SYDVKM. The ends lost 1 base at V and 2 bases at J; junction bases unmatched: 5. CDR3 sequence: CASSLYRGGGNQPQHF. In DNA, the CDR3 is TGTGCCAGCAGTTTATACAGGGGTGGGGGCAATCAGCCCCAGCATTTT.

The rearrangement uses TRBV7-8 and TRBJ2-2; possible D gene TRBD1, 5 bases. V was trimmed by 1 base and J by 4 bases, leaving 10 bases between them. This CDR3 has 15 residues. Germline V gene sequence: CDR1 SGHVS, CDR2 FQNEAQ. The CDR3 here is CASSLGGRGTGELFF. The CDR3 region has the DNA TGTGCCAGCAGCTTAGGGGGCCGAGGCACCGGGGAGCTGTTTTTT.

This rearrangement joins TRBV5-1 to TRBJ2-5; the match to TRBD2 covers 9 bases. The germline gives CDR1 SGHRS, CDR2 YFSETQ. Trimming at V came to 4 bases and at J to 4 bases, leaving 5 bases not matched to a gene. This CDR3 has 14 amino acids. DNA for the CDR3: TGCGCCAGCAGCGGAGCGGGAGGTGGAGAGACCCAGTACTTC. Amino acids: CASSGAGGGETQYF.

The CDR3 DNA reads as TGTGCCAGCAGCGAGGGACCGGGCCCCTCACGGGGCTACACCTTC. It encodes CASSEGPGPSRGYTF. The chain is built from TRBV9 and TRBJ1-2; D is possibly TRBD1 (5 bases). This CDR3 is 15 amino acids long. Trimming removed 3 bases from V and 8 bases from J, with 20 bases in between. In germline, CDR1 is SGDLS, CDR2 YYNGEE.

The CDR3 bases are TGTGCCTGGAGTCCGGCGAGGACCCACCGGGTGACTGAAGCTTTCTTT. Translating it yields CAWSPARTHRVTEAFF. The chain uses TRBV30 and TRBJ1-1; D uncertain. Germline lookup yields CDR1 GTSNPN and CDR2 SVGIG (reference sequence). There are 16 residues in the CDR3. Trimming removed 2 bases from V and 5 bases from J, with 21 bases in between.

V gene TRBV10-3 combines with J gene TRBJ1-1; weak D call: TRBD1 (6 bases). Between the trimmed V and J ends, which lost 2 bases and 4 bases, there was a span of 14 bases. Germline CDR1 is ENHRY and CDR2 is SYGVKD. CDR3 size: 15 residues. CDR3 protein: CAISERGAGSTEAFF. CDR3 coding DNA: TGTGCCATCAGTGAGAGGGGGGCAGGGAGCACTGAAGCTTTCTTT.

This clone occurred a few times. CDR3 DNA: TGTGCCAGCAGCTTGGCGGGAGAGGGTCAGCCCCAGCATTTT. It yields the protein CASSLAGEGQPQHF. The chain has TRBV5-6 and TRBJ1-5, with D unresolved. The CDR3 runs to 14 residues. V lost 0 bases to trimming and J lost 6 bases, with 10 bases between them. Germline-derived CDR1 and CDR2 are SGHDT and YYEEEE.

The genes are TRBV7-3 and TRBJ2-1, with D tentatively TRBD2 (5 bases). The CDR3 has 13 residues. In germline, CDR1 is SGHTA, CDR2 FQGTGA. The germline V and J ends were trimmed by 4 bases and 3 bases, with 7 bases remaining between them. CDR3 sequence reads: CASSSEGYNEQFF. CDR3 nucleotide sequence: TGTGCCAGCAGCTCAGAGGGCTACAATGAGCAGTTCTTC.

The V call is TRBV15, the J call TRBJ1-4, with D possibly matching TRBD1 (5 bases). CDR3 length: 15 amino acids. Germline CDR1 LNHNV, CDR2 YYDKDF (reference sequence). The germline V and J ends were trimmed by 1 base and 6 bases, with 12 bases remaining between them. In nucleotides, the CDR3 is TGTGCCACCAGCAGAGGATACGGGGCAGATGAAAAACTGTTTTTT. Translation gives CATSRGYGADEKLFF.

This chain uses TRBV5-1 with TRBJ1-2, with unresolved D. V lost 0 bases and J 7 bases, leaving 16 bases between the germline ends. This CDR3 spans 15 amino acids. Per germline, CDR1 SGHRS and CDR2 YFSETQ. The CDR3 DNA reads TGCGCCAGCAGCTTGGGTATGGGCGCGAGCTCTGGCTACACCTTC. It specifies CASSLGMGASSGYTF.

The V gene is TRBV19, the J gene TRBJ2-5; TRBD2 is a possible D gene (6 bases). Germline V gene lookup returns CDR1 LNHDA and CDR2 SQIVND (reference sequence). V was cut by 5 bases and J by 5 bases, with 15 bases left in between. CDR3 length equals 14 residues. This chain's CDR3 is CASSSATGGETQYF. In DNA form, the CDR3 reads TGTGCCAGTAGTTCGGCAACTGGAGGGGAGACCCAGTACTTC.

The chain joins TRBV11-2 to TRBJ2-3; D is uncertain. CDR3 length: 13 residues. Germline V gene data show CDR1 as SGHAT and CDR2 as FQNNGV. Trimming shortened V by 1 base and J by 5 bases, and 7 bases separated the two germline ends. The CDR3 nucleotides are TGTGCCAGCAGCTTAGGGCTGGGAGATACGCAGTATTTT. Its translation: CASSLGLGDTQYF.

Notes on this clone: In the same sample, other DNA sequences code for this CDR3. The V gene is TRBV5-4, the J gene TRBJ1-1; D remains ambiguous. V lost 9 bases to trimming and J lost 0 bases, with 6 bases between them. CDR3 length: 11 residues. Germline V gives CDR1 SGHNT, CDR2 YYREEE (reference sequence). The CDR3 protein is CATRMNTEAFF. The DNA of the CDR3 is TGTGCCACTAGGATGAACACTGAAGCTTTCTTT. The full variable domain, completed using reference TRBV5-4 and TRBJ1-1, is ETGVTQSPTHLIKTRGQQVTLRCSSQSGHNTVSWYQQALGQGPQFIFQYYREEENGRGNFPPRFSGLQFPNYSSELNVNALELDDSALYLCATRMNTEAFFGQGTRLTVV.

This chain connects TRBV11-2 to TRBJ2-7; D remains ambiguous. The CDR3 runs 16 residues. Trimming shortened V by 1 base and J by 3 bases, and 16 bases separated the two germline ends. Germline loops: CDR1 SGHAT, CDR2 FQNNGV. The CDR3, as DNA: TGTGCCAGCAGCTTAGTAGCAGGTTCCTTTGGCTACGAGCAGTACTTC. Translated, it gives CASSLVAGSFGYEQYF.

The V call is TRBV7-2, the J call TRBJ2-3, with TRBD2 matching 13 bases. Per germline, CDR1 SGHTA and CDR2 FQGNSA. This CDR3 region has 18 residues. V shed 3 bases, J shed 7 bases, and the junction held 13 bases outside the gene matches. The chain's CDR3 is CASSFLTTSGRAGYTQYF. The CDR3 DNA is TGTGCCAGCAGCTTCCTAACTACTAGCGGGAGGGCTGGGTATACGCAGTATTTT.

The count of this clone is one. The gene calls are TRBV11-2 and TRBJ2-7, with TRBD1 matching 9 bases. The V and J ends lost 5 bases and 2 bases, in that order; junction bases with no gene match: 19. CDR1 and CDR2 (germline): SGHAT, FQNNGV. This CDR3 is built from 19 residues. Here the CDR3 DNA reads TGTGCCAGCAGCCACCTGACCAGATCCGGGACAGGGAGTCCCTACGAGCAGTACTTC. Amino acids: CASSHLTRSGTGSPYEQYF.

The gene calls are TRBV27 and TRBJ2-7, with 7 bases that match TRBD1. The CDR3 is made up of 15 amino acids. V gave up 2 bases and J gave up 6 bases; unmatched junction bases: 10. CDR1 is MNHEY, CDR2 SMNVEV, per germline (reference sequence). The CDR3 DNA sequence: TGTGCCAGCAGTTTAATGGGGACAGTTCCTGTCGAGCAGTACTTC. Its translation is CASSLMGTVPVEQYF.

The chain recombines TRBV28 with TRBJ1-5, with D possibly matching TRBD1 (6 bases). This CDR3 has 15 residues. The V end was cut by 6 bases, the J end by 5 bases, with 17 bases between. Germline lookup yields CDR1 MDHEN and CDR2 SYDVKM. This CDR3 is CASRSTIQGYQPQHF. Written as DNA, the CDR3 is TGTGCCAGCAGATCAACCATCCAGGGGTATCAGCCCCAGCATTTT.

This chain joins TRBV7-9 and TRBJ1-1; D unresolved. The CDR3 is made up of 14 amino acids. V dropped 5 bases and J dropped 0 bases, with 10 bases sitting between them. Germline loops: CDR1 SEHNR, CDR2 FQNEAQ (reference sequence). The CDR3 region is CASSPESMNTEAFF. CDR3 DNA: TGTGCCAGCAGCCCCGAGTCCATGAACACTGAAGCTTTCTTT.

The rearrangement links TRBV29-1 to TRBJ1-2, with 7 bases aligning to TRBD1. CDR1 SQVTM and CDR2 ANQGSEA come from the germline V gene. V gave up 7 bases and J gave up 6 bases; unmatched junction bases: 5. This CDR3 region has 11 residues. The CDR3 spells CSAQTGNGYTF. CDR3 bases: TGCAGCGCCCAGACAGGGAATGGCTACACCTTC. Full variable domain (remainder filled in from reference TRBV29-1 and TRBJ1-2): SAVISQKPSRDICQRGTSLTIQCQVDSQVTMMFWYRQQPGQSLTLIATANQGSEATYESGFVIDKFPISRPNLTFSTLTVSNMSPEDSSIYLCSAQTGNGYTFGSGTRLTVV.

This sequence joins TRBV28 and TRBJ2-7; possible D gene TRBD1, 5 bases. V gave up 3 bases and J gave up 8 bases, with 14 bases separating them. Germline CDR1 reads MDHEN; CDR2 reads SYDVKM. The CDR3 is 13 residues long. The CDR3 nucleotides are TGTGCCAGCAGTTTTTCAGGGCAGGGTAAGCAGTACTTC. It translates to CASSFSGQGKQYF.

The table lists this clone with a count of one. The DNA of the CDR3 is TGTGCCAGCAGCCCCCTACACCAAGAGACCCAGTACTTC. This translates into CASSPLHQETQYF. This rearrangement joins TRBV5-4 to TRBJ2-5, with no clear D. The germline CDR1 and CDR2 sequences are SGHNT and YYREEE (reference sequence). Trimming shortened V by 4 bases and J by 0 bases, and 7 bases separated the two germline ends. The CDR3 runs to 13 residues.

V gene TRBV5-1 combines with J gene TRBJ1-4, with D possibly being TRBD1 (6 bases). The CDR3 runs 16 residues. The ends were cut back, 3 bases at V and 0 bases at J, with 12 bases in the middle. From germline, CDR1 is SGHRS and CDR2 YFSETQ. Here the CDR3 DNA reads TGCGCCAGCAGCTCTCGACAGGACTCAACTAATGAAAAACTGTTTTTT. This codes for CASSSRQDSTNEKLFF. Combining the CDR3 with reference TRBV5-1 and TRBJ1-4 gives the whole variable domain KAGVTQTPRYLIKTRGQQVTLSCSPISGHRSVSWYQQTPGQGLQFLFEYFSETQRNKGNFPGRFSGRQFSNSRSEMNVSTLELGDSALYLCASSSRQDSTNEKLFFGSGTQLSVL.

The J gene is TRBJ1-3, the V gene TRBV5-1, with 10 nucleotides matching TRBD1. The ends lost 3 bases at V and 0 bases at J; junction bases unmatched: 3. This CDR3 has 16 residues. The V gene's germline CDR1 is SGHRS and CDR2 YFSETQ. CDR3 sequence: CASSWTGGTSGNTIYF. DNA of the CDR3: TGCGCCAGCAGCTGGACAGGGGGGACCTCTGGAAACACCATATATTTT.

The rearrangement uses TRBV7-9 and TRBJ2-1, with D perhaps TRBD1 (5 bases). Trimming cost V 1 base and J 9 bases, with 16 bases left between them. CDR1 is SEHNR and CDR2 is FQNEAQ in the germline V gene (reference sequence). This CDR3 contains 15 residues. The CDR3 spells CASSLDRIQRSEQFF. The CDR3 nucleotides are TGTGCCAGCAGCTTAGACAGGATTCAGAGGAGTGAGCAGTTCTTC.

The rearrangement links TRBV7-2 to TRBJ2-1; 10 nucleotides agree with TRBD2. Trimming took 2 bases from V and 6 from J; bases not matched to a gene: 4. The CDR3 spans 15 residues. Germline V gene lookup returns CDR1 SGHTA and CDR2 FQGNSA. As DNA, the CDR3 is TGTGCCAGCAGCTTATTCCTAGCGGGAGTCAATGAGCAGTTCTTC. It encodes CASSLFLAGVNEQFF.